This TCR beta chain was identified during a study of early T cells in non-severe SARS-CoV-2 infection. Overall study: Unsorted whole blood bulk RNA was sequenced, with unpaired chains.

TCRdb fed the 5' RACE reads into MiXCR, producing one record per CDR3 protein. Counted here are more than 55,000 distinct CDR3 sequences, around 12% occurring once; the ten biggest clones make up 4% to 4.5%. CDR3 length: 13 residues. Trimming left V 5 bases short and J 4 bases short, with 10 bases between. This clonotype was seen ten or more times. The sequence derives from an adult who was a healthcare worker with PCR-confirmed SARS-CoV-2 infection or an uninfected control (not recorded which). Sequencing used whole blood. This rearrangement joins TRBV12-3 or TRBV12-4 to TRBJ2-3; D may be TRBD1 (6 bases). The CDR3 DNA follows: TGTGCCAGCAGTCCGACAGGTCCAGATACGCAGTATTTT. It specifies CASSPTGPDTQYF.